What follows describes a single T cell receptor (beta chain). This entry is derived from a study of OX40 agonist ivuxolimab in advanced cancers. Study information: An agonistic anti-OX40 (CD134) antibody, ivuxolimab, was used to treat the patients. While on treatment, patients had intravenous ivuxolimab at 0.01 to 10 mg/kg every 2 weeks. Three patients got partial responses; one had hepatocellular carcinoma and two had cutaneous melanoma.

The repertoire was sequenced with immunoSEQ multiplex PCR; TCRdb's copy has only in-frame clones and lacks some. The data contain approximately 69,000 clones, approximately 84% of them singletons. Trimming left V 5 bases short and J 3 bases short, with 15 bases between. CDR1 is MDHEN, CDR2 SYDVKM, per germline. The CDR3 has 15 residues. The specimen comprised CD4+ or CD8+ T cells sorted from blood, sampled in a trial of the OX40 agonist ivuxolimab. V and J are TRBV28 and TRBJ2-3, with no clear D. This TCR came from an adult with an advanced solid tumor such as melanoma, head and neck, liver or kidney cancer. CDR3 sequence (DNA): TGTGCCAGCAGTGGGAAAGGGCGTGGTACAGATACGCAGTATTTT. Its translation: CASSGKGRGTDTQYF.